This TCR beta chain stems from a study of blood T cells in healthy people across ages. Study results and limitations: Donor CMV status was unknown, possibly confounding expanded clonotype changes.

This clonotype has just a few counts. Its antigen is currently unknown. With V trimmed by 4 bases and J by 0 bases, 3 bases remained unmatched. Per the germline V gene, CDR1 is SEHNR and CDR2 is FQNEAQ (reference sequence). The CDR3 loop spans 15 amino acids. Combining a sample-barcoded 5' primer with a J-beta primer mix, a second PCR ran for about 6 to 12 cycles. Tags on each cDNA molecule came from a template-switch adaptor with 12 random nucleotides. Individual samples furnished no less than 3 million CDR3-containing paired-end reads apiece. MiXCR, run by TCRdb on the 5' RACE reads, gives a single entry per CDR3 protein. The sample lists hundreds of thousands of distinct CDR3 sequences; around 48% were seen once.

The sequence was obtained from a woman aged 60-70 years in good health. The V and J genes are TRBV7-9 and TRBJ2-5; TRBD1 matches 9 bases. The source material was blood. This CDR3 is CASSWDRVYQETQYF. CDR3 DNA: TGTGCCAGCAGCTGGGACAGGGTTTACCAAGAGACCCAGTACTTC.